This TCR beta chain was recorded in a study of blood T cell repertoires in COVID-19. This clone has only a few counts. Germline CDR1 MDHEN, CDR2 SYDVKM. The junction had 14 bases not matched to a gene; V was cut back by 9 bases and J by 4 bases. The CDR3 spans 16 residues. Method: immunoSEQ multiplex PCR; TCRdb's copy keeps in-frame clones and lacks some. This sample has more than 250,000 clones; more than 85% occur once, and the top ten carry around 20%. The chain joins TRBV28 to TRBJ2-2, with 7 bases matching TRBD2. The receptor was derived from a woman younger than 45 who had recovered from COVID-19. Input material: PBMCs or T cells enriched from blood (not recorded which). In DNA, the CDR3 is TGTGCCAGTAAAGAGTCACTAGCGAGACTCACCGGGGAGCTGTTTTTT. Its protein is CASKESLARLTGELFF.